These T cell receptor beta chains were read from a single sample in a study of blood T cell repertoires in COVID-19. Libraries were prepared by immunoSEQ multiplex PCR; TCRdb keeps only in-frame clonotypes and omits some of them. The sample lists roughly 170,000 clones; 83% were seen once. The sample comprised PBMCs or T cells enriched from blood (not recorded which). The receptors here all came from a woman aged 50 to 65 who had recovered from COVID-19. Each CDR3 is given with its conserved first and last residue. Fields, in order: J gene, D gene, clone size, V gene, CDR3 protein, CDR3 DNA. A D gene is named only where the DNA matches it firmly. The size of a clone is reported for some rows only, either as once, few or many, or as a class for expanded clones.

>TRBJ1-2|.|.|TRBV6-1
CASSDPRQKKAYGYTF
TGTGCCAGCAGTGACCCGAGACAGAAGAAAGCTTATGGCTACACCTTC
>TRBJ2-2|.|.|TRBV4-3
CASSRQIPPNTGELFF
TGCGCCAGCAGCCGCCAGATACCTCCGAACACCGGGGAGCTGTTTTTT
>TRBJ2-1|TRBD2|.|TRBV14
CASSPLIAGGKYNEQFF
TGTGCCAGCAGCCCCCTAATAGCGGGGGGGAAATACAATGAGCAGTTCTTC
>TRBJ1-4|.|.|TRBV7-2
CASSPAGGAREKLFF
TGTGCCAGCAGCCCGGCCGGGGGGGCGAGGGAAAAACTGTTTTTT
>TRBJ2-3|.|.|TRBV2
CASLPRRGNSDTDTQYF
TGTGCCAGTCTCCCTAGGCGGGGAAACTCAGACACAGATACGCAGTATTTT
>TRBJ1-4|.|.|TRBV5-6
CASSLQGRGEKLFF
TGTGCCAGCAGCTTACAGGGTAGAGGAGAAAAACTGTTTTTT
>TRBJ1-1|.|.|TRBV9
CASSVRGMNTEAFF
TGTGCCAGCAGCGTTAGGGGCATGAACACTGAAGCTTTCTTT
>TRBJ1-4|.|.|TRBV7-2
CASSPNRRGEKLFF
TGTGCCAGCAGCCCCAACCGTCGGGGAGAAAAACTGTTTTTT
>TRBJ1-6|.|.|TRBV30
CAWQADPRLSPLHF
TGTGCCTGGCAGGCAGACCCCCGGCTTTCACCCCTCCACTTT
>TRBJ2-1|.|.|TRBV27
CASSLSLNEQFF
TGTGCCAGCAGTTTATCCCTCAATGAGCAGTTCTTC
>TRBJ2-1|TRBD2|few|TRBV11-2
CASSLGPTAGVQFF
TGTGCCAGCAGCTTAGGGCCCACAGCGGGAGTGCAGTTCTTC
>TRBJ2-1|TRBD2|.|TRBV25-1
CASATGGTSHYEQFF
TGTGCCAGCGCGACTGGGGGGACTAGCCACTATGAGCAGTTCTTC
>TRBJ1-1|TRBD1|.|TRBV7-9
CASSYHGTGAEAFF
TGTGCCAGCAGCTACCACGGGACAGGGGCTGAAGCTTTCTTT
>TRBJ2-3|.|.|TRBV18
CASGSGPADTQYF
TGTGCCAGTGGGAGCGGACCGGCGGATACGCAGTATTTT
>TRBJ2-2|.|.|TRBV6-2/TRBV6-3
CASSLLGGLLFF
TGTGCCAGCAGCCTCCTCGGGGGATTACTGTTTTTT
>TRBJ1-4|.|few|TRBV2
CASEPGMSNEKLFF
TGTGCCAGCGAGCCGGGAATGAGTAATGAAAAACTGTTTTTT
>TRBJ2-1|TRBD2|.|TRBV19
CASSIDPAGGLWNEQFF
TGTGCCAGTAGTATAGATCCGGCGGGGGGGCTTTGGAATGAGCAGTTCTTC
>TRBJ1-1|.|few|TRBV7-2
CASSSPAGLRLNTEAFF
TGTGCCAGCAGCTCCCCGGCGGGGCTCCGGTTGAACACTGAAGCTTTCTTT
>TRBJ1-1|.|.|TRBV21-1
CASEDRGNTEAFF
TGTGCCAGCGAGGACAGGGGAAACACTGAAGCTTTCTTT
>TRBJ1-2|.|.|TRBV5-1
CASSPGWGGSYGYTF
TGCGCCAGCAGCCCGGGATGGGGGGGCAGCTATGGCTACACCTTC
>TRBJ2-1|TRBD2|.|TRBV6-5
CASSLAGGLNEQFF
TGTGCCAGCAGTCTAGCGGGGGGGCTCAATGAGCAGTTCTTC
>TRBJ2-1|TRBD2|.|TRBV7-2
CASSLASREAGQFF
TGTGCCAGCAGCTTAGCTTCTCGGGAGGCTGGGCAGTTCTTC
>TRBJ2-6|.|.|TRBV11-3
CASSPNGVGGANVLTF
TGTGCCAGCAGCCCAAACGGGGTGGGTGGGGCCAACGTCCTGACTTTC
>TRBJ1-1|TRBD1|.|TRBV27
CASSLWSTGGYTEAFF
TGTGCCAGCAGTTTATGGTCAACAGGGGGGTACACTGAAGCTTTCTTT
>TRBJ2-2|.|.|TRBV5-5
CASSFRQPDYTGELFF
TGTGCCAGCAGCTTTCGACAGCCAGATTACACCGGGGAGCTGTTTTTT
>TRBJ2-3|TRBD2|.|TRBV19
CASSIFASGASTDTQYF
TGTGCCAGTAGTATCTTCGCTAGCGGGGCTAGCACAGATACGCAGTATTTT
>TRBJ1-6|TRBD1|.|TRBV4-3
CASSWGTGGGINSPLHF
TGCGCCAGCAGTTGGGGGACAGGGGGCGGAATCAATTCACCCCTCCACTTT
>TRBJ1-4|TRBD1|.|TRBV7-2
CASRFTGTGSEKLFF
TGTGCCAGCAGGTTTACCGGGACAGGGAGTGAAAAACTGTTTTTT
>TRBJ2-3|TRBD1|many|TRBV11-2
CASSRDRNTDTQYF
TGTGCCAGCAGTCGGGACAGAAACACAGATACGCAGTATTTT